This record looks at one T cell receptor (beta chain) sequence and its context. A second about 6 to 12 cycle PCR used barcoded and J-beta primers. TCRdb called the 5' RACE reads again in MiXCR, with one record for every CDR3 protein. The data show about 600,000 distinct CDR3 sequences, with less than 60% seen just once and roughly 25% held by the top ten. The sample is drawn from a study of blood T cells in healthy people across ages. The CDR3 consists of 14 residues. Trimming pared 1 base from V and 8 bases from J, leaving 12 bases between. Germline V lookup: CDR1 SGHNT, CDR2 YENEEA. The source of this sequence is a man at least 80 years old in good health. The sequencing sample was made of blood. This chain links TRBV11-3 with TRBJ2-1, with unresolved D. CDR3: CASSLVRSSDEQFF. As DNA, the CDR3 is TGTGCCAGCAGCTTAGTCCGCTCGAGCGATGAGCAGTTCTTC.